This TCR beta chain was retrieved from a study of identical twins. TCRdb ran MiXCR on the 5' RACE reads and lists one entry per CDR3 protein. The sample lists a few hundred thousand distinct CDR3 sequences; roughly an eighth were seen once. This CDR3 has 16 residues. Germline V gives CDR1 LGHNA, CDR2 YSLEER. Trimming took 3 bases from V and 4 from J, leaving 17 bases between them. This clonotype came up a few times. A further study also used this sample, focusing on yellow fever vaccine responses in identical twins.

This chain uses TRBV4-3 with TRBJ2-3; a possible D gene is TRBD2 (7 bases). The specimen was CD4+ T cells sorted from blood. The origin of this receptor is a young woman in good health. CDR3 loop: CASSQGGAGVADTQYF. CDR3 bases: TGCGCCAGCAGCCAGGGGGGGGCGGGAGTGGCAGATACGCAGTATTTT.